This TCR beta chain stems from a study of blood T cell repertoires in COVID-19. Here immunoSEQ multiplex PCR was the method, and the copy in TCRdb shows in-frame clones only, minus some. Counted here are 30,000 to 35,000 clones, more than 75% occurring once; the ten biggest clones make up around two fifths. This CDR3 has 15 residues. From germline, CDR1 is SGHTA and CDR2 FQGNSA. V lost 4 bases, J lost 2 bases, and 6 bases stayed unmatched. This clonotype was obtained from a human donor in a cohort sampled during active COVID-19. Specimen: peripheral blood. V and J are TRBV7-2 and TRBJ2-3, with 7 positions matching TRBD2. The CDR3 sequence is CASSSRGGTTDTQYF. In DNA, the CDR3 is TGTGCCAGCAGCTCCCGGGGAGGGACCACAGATACGCAGTATTTT.